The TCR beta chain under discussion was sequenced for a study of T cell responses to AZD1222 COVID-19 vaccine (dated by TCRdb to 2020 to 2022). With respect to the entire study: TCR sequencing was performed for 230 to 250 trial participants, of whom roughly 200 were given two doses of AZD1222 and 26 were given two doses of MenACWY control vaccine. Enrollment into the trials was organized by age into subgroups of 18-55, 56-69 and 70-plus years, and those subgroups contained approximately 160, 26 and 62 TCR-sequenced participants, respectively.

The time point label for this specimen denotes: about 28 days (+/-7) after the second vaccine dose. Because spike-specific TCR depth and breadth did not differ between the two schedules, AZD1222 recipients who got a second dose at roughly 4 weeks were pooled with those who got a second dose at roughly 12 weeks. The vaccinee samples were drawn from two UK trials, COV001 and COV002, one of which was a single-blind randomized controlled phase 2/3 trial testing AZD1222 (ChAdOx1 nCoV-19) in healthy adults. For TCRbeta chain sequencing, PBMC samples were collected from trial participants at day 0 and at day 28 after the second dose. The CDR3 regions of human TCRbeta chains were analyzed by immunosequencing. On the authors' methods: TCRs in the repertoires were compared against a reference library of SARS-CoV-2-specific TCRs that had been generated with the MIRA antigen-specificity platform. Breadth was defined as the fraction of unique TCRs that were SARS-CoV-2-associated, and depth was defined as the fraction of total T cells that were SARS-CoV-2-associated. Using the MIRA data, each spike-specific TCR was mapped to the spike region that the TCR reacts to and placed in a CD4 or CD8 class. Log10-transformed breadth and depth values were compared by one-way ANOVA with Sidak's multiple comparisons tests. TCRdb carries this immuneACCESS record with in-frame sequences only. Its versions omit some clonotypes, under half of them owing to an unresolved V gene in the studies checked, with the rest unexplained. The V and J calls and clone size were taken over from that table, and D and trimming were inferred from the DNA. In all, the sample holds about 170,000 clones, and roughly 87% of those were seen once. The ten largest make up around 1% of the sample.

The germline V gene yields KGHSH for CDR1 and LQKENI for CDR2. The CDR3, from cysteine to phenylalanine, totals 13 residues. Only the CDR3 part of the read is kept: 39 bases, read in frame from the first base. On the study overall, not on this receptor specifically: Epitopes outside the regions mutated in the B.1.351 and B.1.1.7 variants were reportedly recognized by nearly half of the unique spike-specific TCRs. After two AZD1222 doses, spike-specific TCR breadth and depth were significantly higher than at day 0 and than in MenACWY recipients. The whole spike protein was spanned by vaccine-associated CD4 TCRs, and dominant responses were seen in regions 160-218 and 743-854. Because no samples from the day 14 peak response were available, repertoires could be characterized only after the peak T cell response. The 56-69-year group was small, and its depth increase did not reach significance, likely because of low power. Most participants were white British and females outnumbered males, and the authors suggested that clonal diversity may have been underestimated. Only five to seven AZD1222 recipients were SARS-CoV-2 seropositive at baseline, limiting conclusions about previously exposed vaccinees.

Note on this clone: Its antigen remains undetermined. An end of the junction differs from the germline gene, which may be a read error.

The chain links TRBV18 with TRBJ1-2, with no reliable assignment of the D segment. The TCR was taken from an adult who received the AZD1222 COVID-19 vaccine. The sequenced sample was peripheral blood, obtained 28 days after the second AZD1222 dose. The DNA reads TGTGCCAGCTCCCCACCTGCTAACTATGGCTACACCTTC. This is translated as CASSPPANYGYTF.